The sequence of this T cell receptor (beta chain) was determined in a study of Ad26.COV2.S vaccination and SARS-CoV-2 variants. As to treatment: some 19 received Ad26.COV2.S at low or high dose, single or two shots; several received placebo; per-sample allocation not given. Sampling was done on day 63 after the first vaccine or placebo injection. SARS-CoV-2 spike from the Wuhan strain was encoded by the vaccine, an Ad26 vector. Data came from immunoSEQ multiplex PCR; TCRdb stores just in-frame clones and leaves some out. The table records roughly 500,000 clones, approximately 88% of them present only once. This CDR3 is built from 17 residues. Trimming cost V 5 bases and J 9 bases; bases outside gene matches: 14. Germline assignment: CDR1 SGHNT and CDR2 YENEEA.

This clonotype was sampled from a person between 18 and 65 years old who received the Ad26.COV2.S COVID-19 vaccine or a placebo. The sample was peripheral blood, taken in a trial of Ad26.COV2.S vaccine versus placebo. V is TRBV11-3 and J is TRBJ2-1, with 12 bases fitting TRBD2. CDR3 in amino acids: CASSPGLAGPSGVEQFF. The DNA for the CDR3 is TGTGCCAGCAGCCCCGGACTAGCGGGGCCCTCCGGGGTTGAGCAGTTCTTC.